This entry is about one T cell receptor (beta chain). Its antigen is still unknown. It has no much larger one-base neighbor in the sample; base qualities were not kept. This specimen belongs to a study of cytomegalovirus exposure and HLA in healthy donors (dated by TCRdb to the late 2010s). Regarding the research as a whole: An earlier analysis of several hundred of the donors reported about 290 Gb of sequence data and some 120 million unique TCR beta sequences from about 200 million T cells. An early release that covered fewer than 750 HLA-typed donors contained about 300 gigabases of sequencing data and 80 million or so unique TCR sequences. The genetic ancestry cluster associated with self-reported Caucasian donors included around 76% of the roughly 410 genotyped donors. The study aimed to test whether signatures of past pathogen exposure could be identified by cataloging public T cell receptors. Using immunosequencing, the study profiled T cell repertoires from about 610 subjects and related those repertoires to cytomegalovirus serostatus. Along with the approximately 700-subject first cohort, a separate validation cohort of over a hundred different subjects was used. To predict cytomegalovirus infection status, the study brought together high-throughput TCR immunosequencing, statistical association of individual TCRs with disease status, and machine learning. A later analysis re-examined previously published TCR beta repertoires from about 700 donors and added high-resolution HLA genotyping to investigate patterns of TCR occurrence. The later analysis used no new phenotypic data to find candidate immune exposures, relying instead on TCR beta sequences and their occurrence across donors. In an earlier analysis of 587 of the donors, high-throughput TCR beta sequencing was used to judge whether each TCR beta V gene segment behaved as functional or pseudogenic. Alongside the repertoire data, information on donor age, sex, ethnicity and CMV serostatus was compiled. In a later genetic analysis, genome-wide SNP genotypes for about three fifths of the roughly 670 donors were used, and that subset was treated as a discovery cohort. All discovery cohort repertoires had been generated using a single sequencing platform. Class I and class II HLA loci were covered by the typing at four-digit resolution. Typing coverage differed by locus: A, B, C, DRB1 and DQB1 were typed in about 629-630 donors, DQA1 in 522, DPA1 in roughly 590, and DPB1 in about 450. Because of strong linkage in the cohort, four or five DR-DQ haplotypes were treated as single units for association and clustering. Among about 410 genotyped donors of the cohort, an average of about 240,000 unique TCR beta nucleotide sequences was sequenced per donor, of which about 19% were non-productive. Paper-wide results and their limitations: At a false discovery rate of 0.05, a later analysis linked about 17,000 TCR beta sequences to specific HLA alleles. An earlier analysis of approximately 500 of the donors showed that most TCR beta V segments appeared in productive rearrangements either about 87% or about 30% of the time, which broadly matched IMGT annotations. Because counts were too low, roughly 18 rarely observed V segments, including chromosome 9 orphons, were left out of the earlier analysis of 587 of the donors. Most CMV-associated TCR beta chains appeared to be HLA-restricted in a later analysis, and the HLA associations seemed to be driven largely by CMV exposure. A cluster of highly shared sequence variants was judged likely to be a technical artifact of the sequencing pipeline. When HLA alleles, especially DR and DQ, strongly co-occurred, TCR associations were difficult to assign to individual alleles. Several of the top co-occurrence clusters appeared to be linked to parvovirus B19, influenza, CMV and Epstein-Barr virus, according to a later analysis. For the cohort, immune exposure information was limited to CMV serostatus. Linkage disequilibrium might explain the correlated functional status among segregating V segments, but an unknown experimental factor could not be excluded. According to a later genetic analysis, donors in an Asian-associated ancestry cluster had fewer N-insertions in productive TCRs than the approximately 670-donor mean. Cytomegalovirus status was reported to be diagnosed by the classifier with high specificity and sensitivity in both the original and validation cohorts. Some IMGT-functional V segments, including TRBV6-2 and TRBV6-3, could not be told apart with the 87-base-pair reads, so those segments were excluded. In a later analysis, TCR association rates were found to vary across HLA loci, with the most associated TCRs seen for DRB1 alleles and the fewest for HLA-C alleles. V-gene and J-gene trimming of TCR beta chains was associated with a missense DCLRE1C variant in a later genetic analysis, and the association was replicated in an independent cohort. While some public TCRs were present in many individuals, most TCR sequences turned up only very rarely across donors. A later analysis found that HLA-associated TCR beta chains were more clonally expanded and had lower generation probabilities than equally common non-associated chains. A few of the identified cytomegalovirus-associated TCR beta chains were confirmed in vitro to be specific for cytomegalovirus antigens. HLA typing was unavailable for some donors at each locus, so association tests used only the typed subset. This cohort had only TCR beta chains sequenced, and the lack of alpha or paired-chain data limited which features could be detected. A total of 150 or so TCR beta chains were listed by the study as associated with cytomegalovirus. The authors suggested that the approach could potentially be generalized to other disease states and immunological phenotypes. A further reported finding was that TCR beta sequences accurately predicted the HLA-A and HLA-B alleles for most subjects in the first cohort. The presence/absence analyses assumed that sequencing depth was roughly uniform across donors, and that assumption may not be true.

Deletion took 2 bases off V and 0 bases off J, with a span of 13 bases between the germline ends. From its cysteine to its phenylalanine, the CDR3 spans 16 amino acids. Only CDR3 DNA is held: 48 bases, read in frame from base 1. According to the germline V gene, CDR1 reads MDHEN and CDR2 reads SYDVKM. The cohort consisted of 600 or so healthy bone marrow donors. At the time of sampling, every cohort member was nominally healthy, though immune exposures that went unrecorded were likely present. The donor tested CMV seronegative and was one of the 352 seronegative cohort members. A peripheral blood sample was provided by each donor, and peripheral blood mononuclear cells were used for TCR beta sequencing. Genomic DNA extraction from the blood cell samples was performed with the Qiagen DNeasy Blood Extraction Kit. The library was prepared using the immunoSEQ multiplex PCR assay. A mixture of 60 forward primers for TCR Vbeta segments and 13 reverse primers for TCR Jbeta segments was used in the multiplex PCR. Amplification of the CDR3 region of rearranged TCR beta genes was performed with a multiplex PCR assay on genomic DNA. On the Illumina HiSeq System, the amplified TCR beta libraries were sequenced as 87-base-pair reads. Per the authors' processing: A later analysis tallied tens of millions of unique TCR beta chains across the 666 repertoires, and some 10 million of those chains were shared by two or more donors. To remove PCR and sequencing errors, raw reads were error-corrected and collapsed into unique sequences using a nearest-neighbor algorithm that merged closely related sequences. V, D and J gene segments were assigned by aligning CDR3 sequences to IMGT reference sequences. For a sequence to be retained, a match of at least six nucleotides to both a V gene segment and a J gene segment was required. Rearrangements were called productive when the CDR3 lacked stop codons and stayed in frame with V and J; all others were non-productive. Following IMGT convention, CDR3 was defined as the stretch from the second conserved V-encoded cysteine up to the conserved J-encoded phenylalanine. The earlier analysis of about 500 of the donors excluded sequences that lacked an unambiguous match to a single V gene segment. An earlier analysis of several hundred of the donors called V segments functional above 56.7% productive rearrangements and segregating when the between-donor standard deviation exceeded 5%. To diagnose cytomegalovirus status from the catalog of TCR beta chain sequences, a statistical classification framework was built. In a later analysis, TCR nucleotide sequences were compared against IMGT/GENE-DB human TR gene sequences so that V and J genes could be assigned. A later analysis assigned CDR3 sequences and most-parsimonious VDJ recombination scenarios with the TCRdist pipeline. In a later analysis, each TCR beta chain was defined by its CDR3 amino acid sequence together with its V-gene family, and reads lacking a unique V-gene family were excluded. A later analysis removed nearly 600 highly shared, low-generation-probability nucleotide sequences to deal with suspected cross-contamination and a sequencing artifact. For each public chain, a later analysis derived a clonal expansion index from normalized ranks of inferred template counts within each repertoire. A later analysis computed generation probabilities with a VDJ recombination model fitted to out-of-frame rearrangements, and checked the results against IGoR. In a later analysis, TCR-TCR, TCR-HLA and TCR-CMV co-occurrence was scored with hypergeometric tests, and a repertoire-size bias correction was applied to TCR pairs. To estimate false discovery rates, a later analysis permuted the HLA or CMV assignments 20 times. In a later analysis, co-occurring TCRs were grouped with DBSCAN, and TCRdist sequence similarity was added when clustering was performed within HLA-allele-positive subsets. Co-occurrence clustering excluded repertoires with fewer than 30,000 or more than 120,000 public chains, plus five with anomalous nucleotide sharing. The source is immuneACCESS, and TCRdb retained only in-frame sequences with V and J called. Part of the clones is not carried over; for the studies checked, unresolved V genes explain less than half of this, and the remainder is unexplained. The DNA gave D and trimming, while V, J and clone size come from that table. For this sample there are over 150,000 clones; around 85% appear just once. The top ten clonotypes cover 1% of the sample.

The clonotype was recovered from a boy under 10 years old in good health and CMV-seronegative. Sequences were obtained from PBMCs. The rearranged chain carries TRBV28 and TRBJ1-1, with an unclear D gene assignment. The sequenced DNA is TGTGCCAGCAGTTTACCAGGACTGCCTATGAACACTGAAGCTTTCTTT. Its translation reads: CASSLPGLPMNTEAFF.